The 2 T cell receptor beta chains presented below share a single source sample, sequenced in a study of siplizumab effects on memory and regulatory T cells. Clones were read by immunoSEQ multiplex PCR, and TCRdb kept only the in-frame ones, dropping some. The sample has roughly 60,000 clones, 95% to 98% seen once; the top ten hold more than 0.075%. Input material: naive CD8+ T cells sorted from blood. The receptor source for this set is a human donor in good health.

The chain couples TRBV19 to TRBJ2-2; D may be TRBD1 (5 bases). This CDR3 region has 18 residues. CDR1 and CDR2 (germline): LNHDA, SQIVND (reference sequence). V gave up 9 bases and J gave up 4 bases, with 27 bases separating them. The CDR3 coding sequence is TGTGCCAGCCCCGCAGTGTGCTTTAGGAAAGGGGTCACCGGGGAGCTGTTTTTT. This encodes CASPAVCFRKGVTGELFF.

The V gene is TRBV7-7, the J gene TRBJ2-7; D gene unclear. Germline V gene data show CDR1 as SSHAT and CDR2 as FNYEAQ (reference sequence). The V gene lost 1 base and the J gene lost 5 bases, with 15 bases spanning the gap. The CDR3 loop spans 15 amino acids. The CDR3 sequence is CASSLGGSITDEQYF. As DNA, the CDR3 is TGTGCCAGCAGCTTAGGGGGTAGCATCACGGACGAGCAGTACTTC.